This entry features one T cell receptor (beta chain) sequence. Germline CDR1 and CDR2: SGHAT and FQNNGV. Trimming pared 0 bases from V and 7 bases from J, leaving 15 bases between. The CDR3 has 15 residues. The data stem from a study of OX40 agonist ivuxolimab in advanced cancers. Assay used: immunoSEQ multiplex PCR; TCRdb lists only in-frame clones, some missing. Of around 80,000 clones detected, approximately 90% appear once; the ten largest clones hold about 0.2%. The chain has TRBV11-2 and TRBJ1-2, with D possibly matching TRBD1 (6 bases). Sequencing used CD4+ or CD8+ T cells sorted from blood, obtained in a trial of the OX40 agonist ivuxolimab. The TCR originated in an adult with an advanced solid tumor such as melanoma, head and neck, liver or kidney cancer. In DNA form, the CDR3 reads TGTGCCAGCAGCTTAGATGTGTGGGGGCAGGGTGGCTACACCTTC. Protein product: CASSLDVWGQGGYTF.